The 26 T cell receptor beta chains below all came from one sample that was sequenced in a study of T-cell memory formation after mild COVID-19. Each CDR3 protein is one row after TCRdb ran MiXCR on the 5' RACE reads. The table lists a few hundred thousand distinct CDR3 sequences, roughly 26% of them singletons. The sample taken for sequencing was PBMCs or a T cell subset sorted from them (not recorded which). The receptors originated from an adult woman who had mild COVID-19 (a few samples of this study predate the infection). Cell type and time point are not known.

Ten or more counts support this clonotype. The CDR3 DNA sequence: TGTGCCAGCAGCCAAGAAGGGACGAACACAGATACGCAGTATTTT. Its translation: CASSQEGTNTDTQYF. V and J are TRBV4-2 and TRBJ2-3; D tentatively fits TRBD1 or TRBD2 (5 bases each). V lost 0 bases to trimming and J lost 2 bases, with 9 bases between them. This CDR3 has 15 amino acids. Germline-derived CDR1 and CDR2 are LGHNA and YNFKEQ.

This clonotype was picked up a small number of times. This chain links TRBV29-1 with TRBJ2-1; D tentatively reads TRBD1 or TRBD2 (5 bases each). V lost 7 bases and J lost 10, with 20 bases in between. The germline V gene has CDR1 SQVTM and CDR2 ANQGSEA. The CDR3 spans 13 residues. CDR3 amino acids: CSGELQDLSEQFF. Here the CDR3 DNA reads TGCAGCGGGGAATTACAGGACTTGTCCGAGCAGTTCTTC.

The chain employs TRBV29-1 and TRBJ1-1; tentative D call: TRBD1 (6 bases). This CDR3 is built from 12 residues. V was pared by 5 bases and J by 11 bases, with 18 bases between. Looked up from germline, CDR1 is SQVTM and CDR2 is ANQGSEA. The CDR3 region has the DNA TGCAGCGTTAACCCTTACGGACAGAGTGCTTTCTTT. Translating it yields CSVNPYGQSAFF.

This clonotype came up a few times. The V gene is TRBV24-1, the J gene TRBJ2-1, with TRBD2 identical over 8 bases. The CDR3 runs 14 residues. Per germline, CDR1 KGHDR and CDR2 SFDVKD. Trimming cost V 6 bases and J 7 bases; bases outside gene matches: 7. CDR3 sequence: CATSLQGGGNEQFF. The CDR3 DNA is TGTGCCACCAGTTTACAGGGCGGGGGGAATGAGCAGTTCTTC.

The chain combines TRBV5-6 with TRBJ2-7, with D possibly matching TRBD1 (5 bases). This CDR3 region has 14 residues. V lost 0 bases and J 2 bases, leaving 9 bases between the germline ends. CDR1 and CDR2 (germline): SGHDT, YYEEEE. CDR3 residues: CASSLETDTYEQYF. CDR3 DNA: TGTGCCAGCAGCTTGGAAACGGACACCTACGAGCAGTACTTC.

This clonotype was seen only a few times. V usage is TRBV4-2 and J usage is TRBJ2-3; D is undetermined. V was cut by 0 bases and J by 0 bases, with 10 bases left in between. CDR1 and CDR2 from the germline V gene are LGHNA and YNFKEQ. The CDR3 extends over 16 amino acids. DNA for the CDR3: TGTGCCAGCAGCCAAGATCGGCGGATTAGCACAGATACGCAGTATTTT. Translated: CASSQDRRISTDTQYF.

V and J are TRBV12-3 or TRBV12-4 and TRBJ1-2, with D perhaps matching TRBD1 (6 bases). CDR3 length: 12 amino acids. The V and J ends lost 5 bases and 7 bases respectively, with 11 bases between them. The CDR3 DNA reads as TGTGCCAGCAGTAAGGACAGCTCTGGCTACACCTTC. It translates to CASSKDSSGYTF.

A few counts support this clonotype. The CDR3 loop is CASSQVDTYNEQFF. The CDR3 DNA reads as TGTGCCAGCAGCCAAGTGGACACATACAATGAGCAGTTCTTC. The chain carries TRBV3-1 and TRBJ2-1; D may be TRBD1 (5 bases). CDR3 length equals 14 residues. V lost 1 base, J lost 4 bases, and 8 bases lay in between. In germline, CDR1 is LGHDT, CDR2 YNNKEL (reference sequence).

The DNA for the CDR3 is TGTGCCAGCAGCCAAGTGGACCTACGAGGGCAGTACTTC. Translating it yields CASSQVDLRGQYF. The gene calls are TRBV14 and TRBJ2-7; D unclear. Trimming cost V 1 base and J 9 bases, with 13 bases left between them. This CDR3 has 13 residues. Germline-derived CDR1 and CDR2 are SGHDN and FVKESK.

The CDR3 DNA is TGTGCCAGCAGCTTAGGGTCAGGCCTCCAAGAGACCCAGTACTTC. This translates into CASSLGSGLQETQYF. V is TRBV7-2 and J is TRBJ2-5, with D hard to call. The germline V and J ends were trimmed by 1 base and 1 base, with 10 bases remaining between them. There are 15 residues in the CDR3. Germline CDR1 and CDR2: SGHTA and FQGNSA.

This chain links TRBV11-2 with TRBJ2-3; 8 bases line up with TRBD2. This CDR3 comprises 15 residues. Germline CDR1 reads SGHAT; CDR2 reads FQNNGV. V lost 3 bases, J lost 4 bases, and 6 bases stayed unmatched. The DNA for the CDR3 is TGTGCCAGCAGCTTCGGGGGGGCCGGTGCAGATACGCAGTATTTT. Translating gives CASSFGGAGADTQYF.

V gene TRBV7-6 combines with J gene TRBJ2-1; TRBD2 might be the D (7 bases). V was pared by 10 bases and J by 4 bases, with 23 bases between. Germline V lookup: CDR1 SGHVS, CDR2 FNYEAQ. This CDR3 has 16 amino acids. CDR3 amino acids: CATAGASGGWYNEQFF. CDR3 DNA: TGTGCCACCGCAGGGGCTAGCGGAGGGTGGTACAATGAGCAGTTCTTC.

The table lists this clonotype with a few counts. The genes are TRBV20-1 and TRBJ2-5, with TRBD2 matching 14 bases. Germline loops: CDR1 DFQATT, CDR2 SNEGSKA (reference sequence). V was pared by 5 bases and J by 4 bases, with 6 bases of the junction left unmatched. The CDR3 runs to 15 residues. The CDR3 DNA follows: TGCAGTGCTCGCCGCGGACTAGCGGGAGGAGAGACCCAGTACTTC. This sequence encodes CSARRGLAGGETQYF.

This clonotype was observed a handful of times. The rearrangement joins TRBV7-3 to TRBJ2-1, with TRBD2 identical over 8 bases. V dropped 5 bases and J dropped 3; count of bases not matched to a gene: 9. CDR1 is SGHTA, CDR2 FQGTGA, per germline. The CDR3 loop spans 16 amino acids. The CDR3 sequence: CASSLRTSPFYNEQFF. The CDR3 coding sequence is TGTGCCAGCAGCCTTCGGACTAGCCCCTTCTACAATGAGCAGTTCTTC.

This chain connects TRBV4-1 to TRBJ2-7, with TRBD1 matching over 9 bases. V was clipped by 0 bases and J by 6 bases; unmatched bases: 6. This CDR3 is built from 15 residues. Germline V gene sequence: CDR1 MGHRA, CDR2 YSYEKL. CDR3 coding DNA: TGCGCCAGCAGCCAAGAGGTACAGGGGGCTGCCGAGCAGTACTTC. Protein product: CASSQEVQGAAEQYF.

This chain connects TRBV12-3 or TRBV12-4 to TRBJ1-5, with 10 bases that match TRBD1. V was pared by 5 bases and J by 1 base, with 11 bases of the junction left unmatched. The CDR3 sequence is 18 residues long. The CDR3 sequence: CASSPGTGAPESNQPQHF. CDR3 sequence (DNA): TGTGCCAGCAGTCCCGGGACAGGGGCTCCCGAGAGCAATCAGCCCCAGCATTTT.

In this sample, this clonotype turned up many times. This chain links TRBV7-2 with TRBJ2-1; the match to TRBD2 covers 8 bases. The CDR3 has 17 amino acids. The J segment lost 8 bases and the V segment lost 7 bases, leaving 19 bases of the junction unmatched. Germline CDR1 reads SGHTA; CDR2 reads FQGNSA. The CDR3 loop reads CASTPSVRGGPAHEQFF. The CDR3 bases are TGTGCCAGCACCCCCTCGGTTCGCGGGGGGCCCGCCCATGAGCAGTTCTTC. Filled out from reference TRBV7-2 and TRBJ2-1, the complete variable domain reads GAGVSQSPSNKVTEKGKDVELRCDPISGHTALYWYRQSLGQGLEFLIYFQGNSAPDKSGLPSDRFSAERTGGSVSTLTIQRTQQEDSAVYLCASTPSVRGGPAHEQFFGPGTRLTVL.

The CDR3: CAISEELITGRGFLQPQHF. CDR3 bases: TGTGCCATCAGTGAGGAATTAATTACTGGCAGGGGTTTTCTTCAGCCCCAGCATTTT. This chain uses TRBV10-3 with TRBJ1-5; possible D gene TRBD1, 6 bases. The CDR3 is 19 residues long. The germline gives CDR1 ENHRY, CDR2 SYGVKD. Trimming pared 2 bases from V and 6 bases from J, leaving 26 bases between.

The chain employs TRBV11-3 and TRBJ2-1, with D possibly being TRBD2 (5 bases). The CDR3 is 15 amino acids. Germline assignment: CDR1 SGHNT and CDR2 YENEEA. With 2 bases removed from V and 5 bases from J, the gap between germline ends came to 13 bases. CDR3 sequence (DNA): TGTGCCAGCAGCTTAAAGACGGCGGGCAACAATGAGCAGTTCTTC. It codes for CASSLKTAGNNEQFF.

The chain recombines TRBV12-3 or TRBV12-4 with TRBJ2-1; the D gene is possibly TRBD2 (6 bases). This CDR3 is 14 amino acids long. V shed 1 base and J shed 7 bases, with 11 bases lying between them. The CDR3 loop is CASSLVVGGNEQFF. The CDR3 region has the DNA TGTGCCAGCAGTTTAGTTGTCGGGGGAAATGAGCAGTTCTTC.

This clonotype occurred a few times. The genes are TRBV30 and TRBJ1-1; D gene ambiguous. Germline values: CDR1 GTSNPN, CDR2 SVGIG (reference sequence). V was pared by 3 bases and J by 3 bases, with 11 bases between. The CDR3 has 13 residues. In DNA form, the CDR3 reads TGTGCCTGGAGCGGACGCTTAGACACTGAAGCTTTCTTT. As protein: CAWSGRLDTEAFF.

This clonotype was found a few times. This sequence joins TRBV5-1 and TRBJ2-7; D unclear. Trimming took off 0 bases at V and 3 bases at J, with 10 bases between the two ends. This CDR3 has 14 residues. Per germline, CDR1 SGHRS and CDR2 YFSETQ. The CDR3 DNA sequence: TGCGCCAGCAGCTTGGGGCTCTCGGGCTACGAGCAGTACTTC. Translation gives CASSLGLSGYEQYF.

This clonotype has just a few counts. V is TRBV12-3 or TRBV12-4 and J is TRBJ1-2; the D gene is possibly TRBD1 (6 bases). V lost 3 bases and J lost 2, with 7 bases in between. This CDR3 has 13 amino acids. The CDR3 bases are TGTGCCAGCAGTTTCGACAGGAACTATGGCTACACCTTC. It yields the protein CASSFDRNYGYTF.

This chain connects TRBV11-2 to TRBJ2-5; D possibly uses TRBD1 or TRBD2 (5 bases each). CDR3 length equals 16 residues. The germline V and J ends were trimmed by 5 bases and 4 bases, with 20 bases remaining between them. Germline lookup yields CDR1 SGHAT and CDR2 FQNNGV. The CDR3 region has the DNA TGTGCCAGCAGCCGTTTAGAGGGGTCCTACCTAGAGACCCAGTACTTC. Translation gives CASSRLEGSYLETQYF. Using reference TRBV11-2 and TRBJ2-5 for the parts outside the CDR3, the full variable domain is EAGVAQSPRYKIIEKRQSVAFWCNPISGHATLYWYQQILGQGPKLLIQFQNNGVVDDSQLPKDRFSAERLKGVDSTLKIQPAKLEDSAVYLCASSRLEGSYLETQYFGPGTRLLVL.

V usage is TRBV12-3 or TRBV12-4 and J usage is TRBJ1-2, with D perhaps matching TRBD1 (6 bases). Trimming stripped 6 bases from V and 8 bases from J, with 19 bases between. CDR3 length: 14 residues. CDR3 loop: CASREQGWPGGYTF. The CDR3 bases are TGTGCCAGCAGGGAACAGGGCTGGCCTGGAGGCTACACCTTC.

A few counts support this clonotype. The V and J genes are TRBV2 and TRBJ1-2, with 9 bases aligning to TRBD1. The CDR3 length is 13 residues. The germline CDR1 and CDR2 sequences are SNHLY and FYNNEI. Trimming removed 5 bases from V and 7 bases from J; junction bases left unmatched: 5. The CDR3 loop is CASSLQGARGYTF. The DNA for the CDR3 is TGTGCCAGCAGTCTACAGGGGGCTCGTGGCTACACCTTC.